The clone carrying this T cell receptor beta chain was recorded many times. This sample is part of a study of Graves' ophthalmopathy and Graves' hyperthyroidism. The CDR3 totals 19 residues. V lost 4 bases to trimming and J lost 0 bases; unmatched junction nucleotides: 12. RNA served as the template for amplifying TCR beta CDR3 regions. The first-round RT-PCR employed HTBI primers together with the Qiagen OneStep RT-PCR kit. A multiplex PCR was then performed as the second round. Each CDR3 protein gets one entry after TCRdb re-called the multiplex PCR reads with MiXCR. Of about 500,000 distinct CDR3 sequences in the sample, about 15% were seen once.

J is TRBJ2-2 and V is TRBV12-3 or TRBV12-4; 9 nucleotides align to TRBD2. The sequenced material came from blood. The clonotype originates from a young woman with Graves' ophthalmopathy. The DNA of the CDR3 is TGTGCCAGCAGTTCCCCCAGCGGGGGGACGGTGGCGAACACCGGGGAGCTGTTTTTT. Encoded protein: CASSSPSGGTVANTGELFF.